This entry describes one T cell receptor (beta chain). This sample was included in a study of blood T cell repertoires in COVID-19. The protocol was immunoSEQ multiplex PCR, while the TCRdb copy is restricted to in-frame clones and leaves out a portion. The data show hundreds of thousands of clones, around nine tenths seen once. The CDR3 sequence is 15 residues long. Trimming cost V 4 bases and J 3 bases; bases outside gene matches: 6. CDR1 is SGHTA, CDR2 FQGNSA, per germline. The sequence came from a middle-aged man who had recovered from COVID-19. This chain uses TRBV7-2 with TRBJ2-3; 8 bases agree with TRBD2. Sequenced material: PBMCs or T cells enriched from blood (not recorded which). The CDR3 loop reads CASSSEAGATDTQYF. The CDR3 bases are TGTGCCAGCAGCTCAGAAGCGGGAGCAACAGATACGCAGTATTTT.